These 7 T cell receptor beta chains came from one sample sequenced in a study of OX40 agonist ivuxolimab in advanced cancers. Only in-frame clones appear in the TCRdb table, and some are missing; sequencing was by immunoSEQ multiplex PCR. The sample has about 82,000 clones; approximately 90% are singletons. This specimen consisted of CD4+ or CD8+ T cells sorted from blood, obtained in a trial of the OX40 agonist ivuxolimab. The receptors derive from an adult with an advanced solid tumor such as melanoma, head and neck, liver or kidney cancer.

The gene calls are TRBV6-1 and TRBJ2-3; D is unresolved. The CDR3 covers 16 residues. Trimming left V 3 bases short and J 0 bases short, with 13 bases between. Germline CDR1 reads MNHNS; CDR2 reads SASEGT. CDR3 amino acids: CASSEGVDPSTDTQYF. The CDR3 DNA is TGTGCCAGCAGTGAGGGTGTAGACCCCAGCACAGATACGCAGTATTTT.

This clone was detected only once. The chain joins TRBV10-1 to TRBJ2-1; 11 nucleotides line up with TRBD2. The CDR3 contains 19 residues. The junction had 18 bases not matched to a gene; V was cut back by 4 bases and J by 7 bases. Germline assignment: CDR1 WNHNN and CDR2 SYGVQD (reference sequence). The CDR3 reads CASSGPALAGGPETNEQFF. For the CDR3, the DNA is TGCGCCAGCAGTGGGCCCGCTTTAGCGGGAGGGCCAGAGACGAATGAGCAGTTCTTC.

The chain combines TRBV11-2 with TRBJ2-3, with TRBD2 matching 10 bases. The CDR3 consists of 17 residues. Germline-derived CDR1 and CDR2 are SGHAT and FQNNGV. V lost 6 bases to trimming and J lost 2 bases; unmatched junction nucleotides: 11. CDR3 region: CASRQTGLAQPTDTQYF. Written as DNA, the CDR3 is TGTGCCAGCAGACAGACGGGACTAGCGCAACCCACAGATACGCAGTATTTT.

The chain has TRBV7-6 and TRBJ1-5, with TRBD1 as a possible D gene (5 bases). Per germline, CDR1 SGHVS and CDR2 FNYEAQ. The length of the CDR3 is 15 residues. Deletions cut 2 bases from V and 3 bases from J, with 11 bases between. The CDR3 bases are TGTGCCAGCAGCTTAAAGGGGCCGTCCAATCAGCCCCAGCATTTT. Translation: CASSLKGPSNQPQHF.

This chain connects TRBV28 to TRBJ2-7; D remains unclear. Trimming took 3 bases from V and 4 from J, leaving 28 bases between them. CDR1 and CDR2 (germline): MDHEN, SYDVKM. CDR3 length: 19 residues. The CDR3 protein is CASSFPNRVVGNGGYEQYF. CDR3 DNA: TGTGCCAGCAGTTTCCCCAATCGAGTCGTGGGAAACGGCGGTTACGAGCAGTACTTC. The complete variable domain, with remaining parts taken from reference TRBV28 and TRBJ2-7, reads DVKVTQSSRYLVKRTGEKVFLECVQDMDHENMFWYRQDPGLGLRLIYFSYDVKMKEKGDIPEGYSVSREKKERFSLILESASTNQTSMYLCASSFPNRVVGNGGYEQYFGPGTRLTVT.

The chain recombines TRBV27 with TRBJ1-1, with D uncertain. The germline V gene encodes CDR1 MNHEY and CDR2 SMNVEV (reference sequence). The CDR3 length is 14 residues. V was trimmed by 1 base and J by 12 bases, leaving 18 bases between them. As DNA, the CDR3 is TGTGCCAGCAGTTTATTCTGGCAGAATATTGTAACTTTCTTT. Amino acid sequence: CASSLFWQNIVTFF.

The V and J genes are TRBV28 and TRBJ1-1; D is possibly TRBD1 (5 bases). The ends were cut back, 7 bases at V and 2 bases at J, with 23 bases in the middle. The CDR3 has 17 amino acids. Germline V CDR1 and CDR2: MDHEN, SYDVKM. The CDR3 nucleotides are TGTGCCAGCACCCGGTGGGGCCTTTCGAGGAAAAACACTGAAGCTTTCTTT. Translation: CASTRWGLSRKNTEAFF.